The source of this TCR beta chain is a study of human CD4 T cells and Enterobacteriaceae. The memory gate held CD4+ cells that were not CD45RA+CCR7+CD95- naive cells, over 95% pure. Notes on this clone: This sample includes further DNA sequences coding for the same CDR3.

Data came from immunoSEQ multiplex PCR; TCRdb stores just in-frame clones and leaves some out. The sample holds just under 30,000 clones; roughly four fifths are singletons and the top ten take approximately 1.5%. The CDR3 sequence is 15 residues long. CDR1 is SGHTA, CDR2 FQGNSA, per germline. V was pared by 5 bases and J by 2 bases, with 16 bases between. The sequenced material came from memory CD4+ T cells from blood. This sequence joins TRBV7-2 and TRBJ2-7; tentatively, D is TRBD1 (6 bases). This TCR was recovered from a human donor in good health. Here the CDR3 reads CASSPPAGAAYEQYF. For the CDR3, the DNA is TGTGCCAGCAGCCCGCCGGCAGGGGCAGCCTACGAGCAGTACTTC.